These 18 T cell receptor beta chains were all obtained from the same sample, sequenced in a study of molecular identifiers for immune sequencing clone quantification. TCRdb reprocessed the PCR reads with MiXCR, giving one entry per CDR3 protein. The data hold just over 35,000 distinct CDR3 sequences, with 18% observed a single time. The sequenced sample was naive CD8+ T cells from blood, with Jurkat cell RNA spiked in. Subset in this sample: FACS-sorted CD8+CD4-CCR7+CD45RA+ naive T cells. These receptor sequences come from a human donor in good health. Some libraries in this study had Jurkat cell RNA spiked in.

Judged by abundance, this clonotype is medium-sized. This sequence joins TRBV6-6 and TRBJ2-7, with no clear D. The germline CDR1 and CDR2 sequences are MNHNY and SVGAGI (reference sequence). Trimming removed 2 bases at V and 2 bases at J, with 7 bases between. The CDR3 is 13 amino acids. The CDR3 nucleotides are TGTGCCAGCAGTTACCGGACGGCCTACGAGCAGTACTTC. Its protein product is CASSYRTAYEQYF.

This clonotype was detected only a few times. The CDR3 loop is CASSLIPSGNSYEQYF. CDR3 DNA: TGTGCCAGCAGTTTAATTCCTAGCGGAAACTCCTACGAGCAGTACTTC. V gene TRBV27 combines with J gene TRBJ2-7, with 7 nucleotides matching TRBD2. Germline CDR1 is MNHEY and CDR2 is SMNVEV (reference sequence). This CDR3 has 16 amino acids. The junction had 7 bases not matched to a gene; V was cut back by 2 bases and J by 0 bases.

Ten or more counts support this clonotype. The chain is built from TRBV28 and TRBJ2-7; 11 nucleotides agree with TRBD2. Germline values: CDR1 MDHEN, CDR2 SYDVKM. The CDR3 has 17 residues. The V segment lost 5 bases and the J segment 3 bases; nucleotides outside the gene matches: 12. The CDR3 region is CASSPLAGGPIGYEQYF. DNA of the CDR3: TGTGCCAGCAGTCCCCTAGCGGGAGGCCCGATCGGCTACGAGCAGTACTTC.

This chain links TRBV7-2 with TRBJ2-3; either TRBD1 or TRBD2 may supply D (5 bases each). Germline V CDR1 and CDR2: SGHTA, FQGNSA. V was cut by 4 bases and J by 4 bases, with 15 bases left in between. The CDR3 has 15 amino acids. Here the CDR3 reads CASSWGTGISDTQYF. The CDR3 DNA reads as TGTGCCAGCAGCTGGGGGACGGGAATATCAGATACGCAGTATTTT.

CDR3 DNA sequence: TGCAGCGTTGAAACGGGACAGGGGTATGGCTACACCTTC. Amino acids: CSVETGQGYGYTF. This chain joins TRBV29-1 and TRBJ1-2; TRBD1 agrees at 10 bases. With V trimmed by 2 bases and J by 5 bases, 2 bases remained unmatched. The CDR3 is made up of 13 amino acids. Germline V gene lookup returns CDR1 SQVTM and CDR2 ANQGSEA.

This clonotype was counted at least ten times. This chain's CDR3 is CASISGPYGYTF. In nucleotides, the CDR3 is TGTGCCAGCATCTCCGGTCCCTATGGCTACACCTTC. The rearrangement joins TRBV6-2 or TRBV6-3 to TRBJ1-2; D uncertain. The CDR3 loop spans 12 amino acids. The germline V gene encodes CDR1 MNHEY and CDR2 SVGEGT. The V end lost 7 bases, the J end lost 4 bases, and 10 bases lay between the germline ends.

Ten or more counts support this clonotype. The CDR3 protein is CSARDRDYEQYF. In DNA, the CDR3 is TGCAGTGCTAGAGATCGGGATTACGAGCAGTACTTC. The J gene is TRBJ2-7, the V gene TRBV20-1, with D perhaps TRBD2 (5 bases). This CDR3 is built from 12 residues. CDR1 and CDR2 from the germline V gene are DFQATT and SNEGSKA (reference sequence). The V and J ends lost 0 bases and 4 bases respectively, with 7 bases between them.

This clonotype has only a few counts. In DNA form, the CDR3 reads TGTGCCAGCAGCTTACTACAGGGGGCTGTTGGCTACACCTTC. This translates into CASSLLQGAVGYTF. This chain connects TRBV7-9 to TRBJ1-2; 9 bases match TRBD1. The CDR3 is 14 amino acids. Germline V CDR1 and CDR2: SEHNR, FQNEAQ (reference sequence). Trimming took 2 bases from V and 7 from J; bases not matched to a gene: 5.

J is TRBJ2-7 and V is TRBV5-6, with 7 positions matching TRBD1. V lost 2 bases and J lost 6; bases outside the gene matches: 8. This CDR3 contains 14 residues. Germline V lookup: CDR1 SGHDT, CDR2 YYEEEE. CDR3 DNA sequence: TGTGCCAGCAGCTTAGGAACAGGGGATAGCGAGCAGTACTTC. This codes for CASSLGTGDSEQYF.

As concerns this clonotype: This sequence may be a read error, since a much larger clone differs from it by one base. The gene calls are TRBV28 and TRBJ2-3; 9 positions match TRBD2. CDR1 is MDHEN and CDR2 is SYDVKM in the germline V gene. This CDR3 spans 15 amino acids. J lost 4 bases, V lost 5 bases, and 7 bases had no gene match. The CDR3 nucleotides are TGTGCCAGCAGTCCCGTAGCGGGAGTGGCAGATACGCAGTATTTT. It translates to CASSPVAGVADTQYF.

The chain has TRBV12-3 or TRBV12-4 and TRBJ1-1, with D maybe TRBD1 (6 bases). The CDR3 spans 14 residues. Trimming stripped 6 bases from V and 0 bases from J, with 11 bases between. CDR3 protein: CASRKGEMNTEAFF. The CDR3 DNA is TGTGCCAGCAGGAAGGGGGAAATGAACACTGAAGCTTTCTTT.

This clonotype was detected ten times or more. The chain recombines TRBV6-2 or TRBV6-3 with TRBJ1-5, with D unresolved. Germline values: CDR1 MNHEY, CDR2 SVGEGT. Trimming left V 2 bases short and J 1 base short, with 6 bases between. CDR3 length: 14 residues. The CDR3 spells CASSYVGSNQPQHF. CDR3 in DNA: TGTGCCAGCAGTTACGTGGGGAGCAATCAGCCCCAGCATTTT.

The chain recombines TRBV5-1 with TRBJ2-7; unclear D gene. The CDR3 is 11 residues long. The germline gives CDR1 SGHRS, CDR2 YFSETQ. V was trimmed by 0 bases and J by 6 bases, leaving 4 bases between them. As DNA, the CDR3 is TGCGCCAGCAGCTTGGGATGCGAGCAGTACTTC. As protein: CASSLGCEQYF.

Concerning this clonotype itself: A single base separates this from a much larger clone, so it may be a read error. The rearrangement joins TRBV13 to TRBJ2-1; D may be TRBD2 (6 bases). Germline values: CDR1 PRHDT, CDR2 FYEKMQ (reference sequence). The CDR3 spans 14 residues. In DNA, the CDR3 is TGTGCCAGCAGCTTAGTAGAGACTAGAAATGAGCAGCTCTTC. As protein: CASSLVETRNEQLF.

This clonotype has a count of ten or more. The chain employs TRBV7-2 and TRBJ1-1; TRBD1 matches 7 bases. This CDR3 spans 15 amino acids. Per germline, CDR1 SGHTA and CDR2 FQGNSA. Unmatched junction bases numbered 8, after V lost 1 base and J lost 6 bases. CDR3 loop: CASSLVVTGVAEAFF. CDR3 coding DNA: TGTGCCAGCAGCTTAGTTGTCACAGGGGTAGCTGAAGCTTTCTTT.

In this sample, this clonotype turned up many times. In nucleotides, the CDR3 is TGTGCCAGCAGGACCTGGGGTACAGCGGGATGGAATGAGCAGTTCTTC. This translates into CASRTWGTAGWNEQFF. The chain uses TRBV5-6 and TRBJ2-1, with TRBD2 matching 7 bases. The CDR3 totals 16 residues. Germline trimming cut 5 bases from V and 7 bases from J; bases unmatched to any gene: 15. Looked up from germline, CDR1 is SGHDT and CDR2 is YYEEEE.

This clonotype was seen ten or more times. V and J are TRBV4-1 and TRBJ2-7, with D perhaps assigned TRBD1 or TRBD2 (5 bases each). Germline CDR1 is MGHRA and CDR2 is YSYEKL. The CDR3 spans 15 residues. V lost 1 base and J lost 3, with 13 bases in between. The CDR3: CASSQVPGADYEQYF. CDR3 in DNA: TGCGCCAGCAGCCAAGTTCCCGGGGCAGACTACGAGCAGTACTTC.

This clonotype was seen at least ten times. The chain uses TRBV20-1 and TRBJ2-2, with 8 bases identical to TRBD1. This CDR3 is built from 14 residues. V shed 6 bases, J shed 7 bases, and the junction held 10 bases outside the gene matches. Germline CDR1 and CDR2: DFQATT and SNEGSKA (reference sequence). CDR3 region: CSANPTGEYGELFF. As DNA, the CDR3 is TGCAGTGCCAACCCGACAGGGGAGTACGGGGAGCTGTTTTTT.